The clone carrying this T cell receptor (beta chain) is a singleton in its sample. This CDR3 region has 13 residues. Trimming took off 4 bases at V and 7 bases at J, with 14 bases between the two ends. Germline V CDR1 and CDR2: SGDLS, YYNGEE. This sample was taken from a study of blood T cell repertoires in COVID-19. Libraries were prepared by immunoSEQ multiplex PCR; TCRdb keeps only in-frame clonotypes and omits some of them. The sample lists about 170,000 clones, roughly nine tenths occurring once. Sequenced sample: peripheral blood. This chain uses TRBV9 with TRBJ1-2, with a weak D call TRBD1 (5 bases). This clonotype was sampled from a man aged 55 to 69 with acute or convalescent COVID-19. The CDR3 nucleotides read TGTGCCAGCAGCCCCTCGGGGGAGGGTGGCTACACCTTC. It translates to CASSPSGEGGYTF. Full variable domain (remainder filled in from reference TRBV9 and TRBJ1-2): DSGVTQTPKHLITATGQRVTLRCSPRSGDLSVYWYQQSLDQGLQFLIQYYNGEERAKGNILERFSAQQFPDLHSELNLSSLELGDSALYFCASSPSGEGGYTFGSGTRLTVV.